The rows below give T cell receptor beta chains drawn from one sample of a study of blood T cell repertoires in COVID-19. Sequencing was performed with immunoSEQ multiplex PCR; in TCRdb, only in-frame clones are kept and a portion is missing. The data show 65,000 to 80,000 clones, roughly 89% seen once. Sequenced material: peripheral blood. The receptors shown here come from a man in his forties or fifties with active COVID-19. Each CDR3 is given with its conserved first and last residue. D genes are given only for firm matches. Size values are once, few and many counts, or a class for expanded clones, and some rows have none.

d_call: .
clone_size: once
j_call: TRBJ1-1
v_call: TRBV9
cdr3_aa: CASSVGGAGTEAFF
cdr3_nt: TGTGCCAGCAGCGTCGGAGGGGCTGGCACTGAAGCTTTCTTT

d_call: .
clone_size: .
j_call: TRBJ1-2
v_call: TRBV12-3/TRBV12-4
cdr3_aa: CASSPRGGGYTF
cdr3_nt: TGTGCCAGCAGTCCGCGGGGGGGAGGCTACACCTTC

d_call: .
clone_size: .
j_call: TRBJ2-3
v_call: TRBV28
cdr3_aa: CASSLLGADTQYF
cdr3_nt: TGTGCCAGCAGTTTATTGGGCGCAGATACGCAGTATTTT

d_call: .
clone_size: .
j_call: TRBJ1-6
v_call: TRBV9
cdr3_aa: CASSVRTGDNSPLHF
cdr3_nt: TGTGCCAGCAGCGTAAGAACGGGGGATAATTCACCCCTCCACTTT

d_call: .
clone_size: .
j_call: TRBJ1-1
v_call: TRBV3-1/TRBV3-2
cdr3_aa: CASSHREGTEAFF
cdr3_nt: TGTGCCAGCAGCCATAGGGAGGGCACTGAAGCTTTCTTT

d_call: .
clone_size: .
j_call: TRBJ2-2
v_call: TRBV7-2
cdr3_aa: CASSYRDTTGGELFF
cdr3_nt: TGTGCCAGCAGTTATCGGGACACCACGGGAGGGGAGCTGTTTTTT

d_call: TRBD2
clone_size: .
j_call: TRBJ2-1
v_call: TRBV6-2/TRBV6-3
cdr3_aa: CASSYATSGLAEQFF
cdr3_nt: TGTGCCAGCAGTTACGCGACTAGCGGCCTGGCGGAGCAGTTCTTC

d_call: TRBD2
clone_size: .
j_call: TRBJ2-1
v_call: TRBV19
cdr3_aa: CASRSWRALAGGNNEQFF
cdr3_nt: TGTGCCAGTAGGTCCTGGCGGGCACTAGCGGGAGGGAACAATGAGCAGTTCTTC

d_call: TRBD1
clone_size: .
j_call: TRBJ2-3
v_call: TRBV7-7
cdr3_aa: CASSSGQGPTDTQYF
cdr3_nt: TGTGCCAGCAGCTCCGGACAGGGGCCGACGGATACGCAGTATTTT

d_call: .
clone_size: .
j_call: TRBJ1-6
v_call: TRBV27
cdr3_aa: CASRENDRLNSPLHF
cdr3_nt: TGTGCCAGCAGAGAAAACGACAGGCTAAATTCACCCCTCCACTTT

d_call: .
clone_size: .
j_call: TRBJ2-1
v_call: TRBV28
cdr3_aa: CASFGIRGYEQFF
cdr3_nt: TGTGCCAGTTTCGGGATCAGGGGATATGAGCAGTTCTTC

d_call: TRBD1
clone_size: .
j_call: TRBJ2-1
v_call: TRBV11-2
cdr3_aa: CASSLEGTGDNSEQFF
cdr3_nt: TGTGCCAGCAGCTTAGAAGGGACAGGGGATAATAGTGAGCAGTTCTTC

d_call: .
clone_size: .
j_call: TRBJ2-7
v_call: TRBV5-6
cdr3_aa: CASRTADRRGQYF
cdr3_nt: TGTGCCAGCAGGACTGCCGACCGGCGGGGGCAGTACTTC

d_call: .
clone_size: .
j_call: TRBJ2-1
v_call: TRBV15
cdr3_aa: CATSRLEYNEQFF
cdr3_nt: TGTGCCACCAGCAGGTTGGAGTACAATGAGCAGTTCTTC

d_call: .
clone_size: .
j_call: TRBJ1-1
v_call: TRBV5-1
cdr3_aa: CASSLPGRSEAFF
cdr3_nt: TGCGCCAGCAGCTTGCCTGGGAGAAGTGAAGCTTTCTTT

d_call: TRBD1
clone_size: .
j_call: TRBJ2-7
v_call: TRBV14
cdr3_aa: CASSQDYRGLSYEQYF
cdr3_nt: TGTGCCAGCAGCCAAGATTACAGGGGCCTCTCCTACGAGCAGTACTTC

d_call: TRBD2
clone_size: .
j_call: TRBJ2-7
v_call: TRBV6-5
cdr3_aa: CASSSGTSGYEQYF
cdr3_nt: TGTGCCAGCAGTTCCGGGACTAGCGGCTACGAGCAGTACTTC

d_call: .
clone_size: .
j_call: TRBJ2-3
v_call: TRBV7-9
cdr3_aa: CASSLGGAGDEAQYF
cdr3_nt: TGTGCCAGCAGCTTAGGCGGAGCGGGCGATGAGGCGCAGTATTTT

d_call: TRBD1
clone_size: .
j_call: TRBJ2-7
v_call: TRBV11-2
cdr3_aa: CASSLAWDSYEQYF
cdr3_nt: TGTGCCAGCAGCTTAGCTTGGGACAGCTACGAGCAGTACTTC

d_call: TRBD2
clone_size: .
j_call: TRBJ2-1
v_call: TRBV7-9
cdr3_aa: CASSLGGGRPNTEQFF
cdr3_nt: TGTGCCAGCAGCTTAGGTGGCGGGAGGCCCAACACAGAGCAGTTCTTC

d_call: TRBD1
clone_size: .
j_call: TRBJ2-7
v_call: TRBV7-3
cdr3_aa: CASSPGTGSHEQYF
cdr3_nt: TGTGCCAGCAGCCCAGGGACAGGGTCCCACGAGCAGTACTTC

d_call: .
clone_size: .
j_call: TRBJ2-7
v_call: TRBV18
cdr3_aa: CASSFDGDEQYF
cdr3_nt: TGTGCCAGCTCCTTCGACGGGGACGAGCAGTACTTC

d_call: TRBD1
clone_size: .
j_call: TRBJ2-7
v_call: TRBV6-1
cdr3_aa: CASSESEQGAYEQYF
cdr3_nt: TGTGCCAGCAGTGAATCCGAGCAGGGGGCCTACGAGCAGTACTTC

d_call: TRBD1
clone_size: .
j_call: TRBJ1-2
v_call: TRBV4-2
cdr3_aa: CASSGGQAYGYTF
cdr3_nt: TGTGCCAGCAGCGGGGGACAGGCGTATGGCTACACCTTC

d_call: TRBD1
clone_size: once
j_call: TRBJ1-6
v_call: TRBV7-9
cdr3_aa: CASQRGTGVNSPLHF
cdr3_nt: TGTGCCTCACAGAGGGGGACAGGGGTTAATTCACCCCTCCACTTT

d_call: TRBD2
clone_size: .
j_call: TRBJ2-5
v_call: TRBV2
cdr3_aa: CASKRQRGGGGETQYF
cdr3_nt: TGTGCCAGCAAGAGGCAGCGGGGGGGCGGTGGAGAGACCCAGTACTTC

d_call: .
clone_size: .
j_call: TRBJ2-2
v_call: TRBV10-3
cdr3_aa: CAISGDLRNTGELFF
cdr3_nt: TGTGCCATCAGTGGGGACTTGCGGAACACCGGGGAGCTGTTTTTT

d_call: .
clone_size: .
j_call: TRBJ2-1
v_call: TRBV19
cdr3_aa: CASSLRLGHGDEQFF
cdr3_nt: TGTGCCAGTAGTTTGCGACTGGGGCATGGGGATGAGCAGTTCTTC

d_call: TRBD1
clone_size: .
j_call: TRBJ1-2
v_call: TRBV7-2
cdr3_aa: CASSLRDRGRGYTF
cdr3_nt: TGTGCCAGCAGCCTCCGGGACAGGGGACGTGGCTACACCTTC

d_call: TRBD1
clone_size: .
j_call: TRBJ1-3
v_call: TRBV18
cdr3_aa: CASSGQGLSGNTIYF
cdr3_nt: TGTGCCAGCTCAGGACAGGGACTCTCTGGAAACACCATATATTTT

d_call: .
clone_size: .
j_call: TRBJ2-7
v_call: TRBV9
cdr3_aa: CASSVDLTGYEQYF
cdr3_nt: TGTGCCAGCAGCGTCGACTTGACAGGCTACGAGCAGTACTTC

d_call: .
clone_size: .
j_call: TRBJ2-1
v_call: TRBV6-4
cdr3_aa: CASSDFSAGNEQFF
cdr3_nt: TGTGCCAGCAGTGATTTTAGCGCAGGCAATGAGCAGTTCTTC

d_call: TRBD2
clone_size: .
j_call: TRBJ2-3
v_call: TRBV3-1/TRBV3-2
cdr3_aa: CASSQGLAGGPVSDTQYF
cdr3_nt: TGTGCCAGCAGCCAAGGACTAGCGGGGGGGCCTGTTTCAGATACGCAGTATTTT

d_call: TRBD2
clone_size: .
j_call: TRBJ2-1
v_call: TRBV4-3
cdr3_aa: CASSQDPTSGPYNEQFF
cdr3_nt: TGCGCCAGCAGCCAAGATCCCACTAGCGGACCATACAATGAGCAGTTCTTC

d_call: TRBD2
clone_size: .
j_call: TRBJ2-6
v_call: TRBV3-1/TRBV3-2
cdr3_aa: CASSQYSGSGGSGANVLTF
cdr3_nt: TGTGCCAGCAGCCAATATTCCGGCAGCGGGGGCTCTGGGGCCAACGTCCTGACTTTC

d_call: TRBD2
clone_size: .
j_call: TRBJ2-5
v_call: TRBV7-2
cdr3_aa: CASSPGRLAGGSQETQYF
cdr3_nt: TGTGCCAGCAGCCCCGGGAGACTAGCGGGGGGTTCTCAAGAGACCCAGTACTTC

d_call: .
clone_size: .
j_call: TRBJ1-1
v_call: TRBV5-4
cdr3_aa: CAFTGTGYYTEAFF
cdr3_nt: TGTGCCTTTACCGGAACGGGTTACTACACTGAAGCTTTCTTT

d_call: .
clone_size: .
j_call: TRBJ2-5
v_call: TRBV6-5
cdr3_aa: CASSFPSGTQYF
cdr3_nt: TGTGCCAGCAGCTTCCCTAGTGGGACCCAGTACTTC

d_call: .
clone_size: once
j_call: TRBJ2-2
v_call: TRBV27
cdr3_aa: CASSLWGHGELFF
cdr3_nt: TGTGCCAGCAGTTTATGGGGACACGGGGAGCTGTTTTTT

d_call: TRBD2
clone_size: .
j_call: TRBJ2-7
v_call: TRBV28
cdr3_aa: CASGVAGRTAEQYF
cdr3_nt: TGTGCCAGCGGAGTAGCGGGACGGACTGCCGAGCAGTACTTC

d_call: .
clone_size: .
j_call: TRBJ1-2
v_call: TRBV6-5
cdr3_aa: CASSYAGFGYTF
cdr3_nt: TGTGCCAGCAGTTACGCCGGGTTTGGCTACACCTTC

d_call: TRBD1
clone_size: .
j_call: TRBJ2-5
v_call: TRBV5-4
cdr3_aa: CASSLAWTGSLETQYF
cdr3_nt: TGTGCCAGCAGCTTGGCTTGGACAGGGAGTTTGGAGACCCAGTACTTC

d_call: TRBD1
clone_size: .
j_call: TRBJ1-1
v_call: TRBV3-1/TRBV3-2
cdr3_aa: CASSRLRDRALSTEAFF
cdr3_nt: TGTGCCAGCAGCCGCCTCCGGGACAGGGCATTGAGCACTGAAGCTTTCTTT

d_call: .
clone_size: .
j_call: TRBJ2-1
v_call: TRBV7-3
cdr3_aa: CASSLTSPPGGPSEQFF
cdr3_nt: TGTGCCAGCAGCTTAACGTCTCCCCCCGGGGGGCCAAGTGAGCAGTTCTTC

d_call: .
clone_size: once
j_call: TRBJ2-5
v_call: TRBV5-1
cdr3_aa: CASSLTSWETQYF
cdr3_nt: TGCGCCAGCAGCTTAACTAGCTGGGAGACCCAGTACTTC

d_call: .
clone_size: .
j_call: TRBJ1-3
v_call: TRBV5-1
cdr3_aa: CASSLDRPGNTIYF
cdr3_nt: TGCGCCAGCAGCTTAGACAGACCTGGAAACACCATATATTTT

d_call: .
clone_size: .
j_call: TRBJ2-2
v_call: TRBV27
cdr3_aa: CASSLGQGRRDGELFF
cdr3_nt: TGTGCCAGCAGTTTAGGGCAGGGGCGAAGGGACGGGGAGCTGTTTTTT

d_call: TRBD2
clone_size: .
j_call: TRBJ2-7
v_call: TRBV6-2/TRBV6-3
cdr3_aa: CASSLRKAGGLGEQYF
cdr3_nt: TGTGCCAGCAGCCTCCGAAAGGCGGGAGGACTAGGCGAGCAGTACTTC

d_call: TRBD2
clone_size: .
j_call: TRBJ2-3
v_call: TRBV11-3
cdr3_aa: CASNLALGGGSTDTQYF
cdr3_nt: TGTGCCAGCAACTTAGCGCTGGGCGGGGGTAGCACAGATACGCAGTATTTT

d_call: .
clone_size: .
j_call: TRBJ2-3
v_call: TRBV7-2
cdr3_aa: CASSLVRKDTQYF
cdr3_nt: TGTGCCAGCAGCTTAGTGCGGAAAGATACGCAGTATTTT

d_call: TRBD1
clone_size: .
j_call: TRBJ1-3
v_call: TRBV28
cdr3_aa: CASTPNVGQRSGNTIYF
cdr3_nt: TGTGCCAGCACTCCTAATGTGGGACAGCGCTCTGGAAACACCATATATTTT

d_call: .
clone_size: .
j_call: TRBJ2-2
v_call: TRBV7-9
cdr3_aa: CASRSTLTSFSTGELFF
cdr3_nt: TGTGCCAGCAGATCGACCCTCACTAGTTTTAGCACCGGGGAGCTGTTTTTT

d_call: TRBD1
clone_size: once
j_call: TRBJ2-7
v_call: TRBV9
cdr3_aa: CASSVGQGPMNEQYF
cdr3_nt: TGTGCCAGCAGCGTAGGACAGGGCCCCATGAACGAGCAGTACTTC

d_call: TRBD1
clone_size: .
j_call: TRBJ2-7
v_call: TRBV18
cdr3_aa: CASSPKQGAGEQYF
cdr3_nt: TGTGCCAGCTCACCAAAGCAGGGGGCAGGGGAGCAGTACTTC

d_call: TRBD1
clone_size: .
j_call: TRBJ1-2
v_call: TRBV5-1
cdr3_aa: CASSSLTGTTSNYGYTF
cdr3_nt: TGCGCCAGCAGCTCGTTGACAGGGACGACTTCTAACTATGGCTACACCTTC

d_call: .
clone_size: .
j_call: TRBJ2-1
v_call: TRBV10-1
cdr3_aa: CASRAGTSNEQFF
cdr3_nt: TGCGCCAGCAGAGCAGGGACTTCGAATGAGCAGTTCTTC

d_call: .
clone_size: .
j_call: TRBJ2-7
v_call: TRBV7-9
cdr3_aa: CASSPLEGGVKQYF
cdr3_nt: TGTGCCAGCAGCCCCCTCGAAGGAGGGGTTAAGCAGTACTTC